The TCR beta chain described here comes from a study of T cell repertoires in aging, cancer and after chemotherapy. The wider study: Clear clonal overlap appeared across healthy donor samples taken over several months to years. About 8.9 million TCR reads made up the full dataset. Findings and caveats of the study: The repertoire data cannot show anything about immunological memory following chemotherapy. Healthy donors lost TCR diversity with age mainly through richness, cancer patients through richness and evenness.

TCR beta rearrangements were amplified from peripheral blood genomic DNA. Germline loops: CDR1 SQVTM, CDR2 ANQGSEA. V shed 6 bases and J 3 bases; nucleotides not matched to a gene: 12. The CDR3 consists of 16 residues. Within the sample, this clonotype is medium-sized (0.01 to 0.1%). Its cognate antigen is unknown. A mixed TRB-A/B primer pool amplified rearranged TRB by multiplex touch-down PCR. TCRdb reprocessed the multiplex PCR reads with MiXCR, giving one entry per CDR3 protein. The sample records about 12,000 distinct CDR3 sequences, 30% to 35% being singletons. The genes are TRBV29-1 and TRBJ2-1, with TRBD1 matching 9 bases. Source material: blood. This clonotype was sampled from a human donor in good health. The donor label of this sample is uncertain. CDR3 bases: TGCAGCGTCCTACCTATCGGACAGGGGAACTACAATGAGCAGTTCTTC. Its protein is CSVLPIGQGNYNEQFF.